Detailed here is one T cell receptor (beta chain). These data belong to a study of blood T cell repertoires in COVID-19. In the original analysis: Amplification of reference gene primers was used by the study to estimate nucleated cell counts. Repertoires were generated with immunoSEQ multiplex PCR, while TCRdb's copy carries only in-frame clones and drops some. V and J calls and clone size are copied from that table; D and trimming were computed from the DNA. Here the sample spans about 43,000 clones, approximately 86% being singletons. The CDR3 spans 14 residues. Trimming shortened V by 2 bases and J by 1 base, and 8 bases separated the two germline ends. The germline V gene has CDR1 KGHSH and CDR2 LQKENI.

This receptor was identified in a woman of 80 years or more with active COVID-19. The source material was peripheral blood. V usage is TRBV18 and J usage is TRBJ1-1, with D perhaps matching TRBD1 (5 bases). CDR3 in amino acids: CASSPLGENTEAFF. In nucleotides, the CDR3 is TGTGCCAGCTCACCATTAGGGGAGAACACTGAAGCTTTCTTT.